These T cell receptor beta chains were read from a single sample in a study of blood T cell repertoires in COVID-19. Generated by immunoSEQ multiplex PCR, the TCRdb table keeps only in-frame clones and is missing some. The sample includes about 91,000 clones, more than 75% of them seen just once. The sample taken for sequencing was peripheral blood. The receptors derive from an elderly woman with active COVID-19. The CDR3 runs from the conserved cysteine through the conserved F or W. A row's size may be missing; if present it is once, few, many or a size class.

length	V	J	size	CDR3
16	TRBV9	TRBJ2-2	NA	CASSRQTGGNTGELLF
15	TRBV7-3	TRBJ2-1	NA	CASSLRRDGWNEQFF
15	TRBV3-1/TRBV3-2	TRBJ1-2	NA	CASSQVDRVGNGYTF
14	TRBV19	TRBJ2-2	NA	CASSHGTNTGELFF
13	TRBV6-5	TRBJ2-2	NA	CASSSTTTGELFF
17	TRBV28	TRBJ2-7	NA	CASSPQRVSGTYNEQYF
14	TRBV5-1	TRBJ2-1	NA	CASSLDSHNNEQFF
14	TRBV7-3	TRBJ1-4	NA	CASTLQGANEKLFF
18	TRBV4-3	TRBJ2-2	NA	CASSQALGKGLGSGELFF
15	TRBV10-2	TRBJ2-1	NA	CASRAPGQGDNEQFF
15	TRBV19	TRBJ2-7	NA	CASRPTSGSSYEQYF
14	TRBV6-5	TRBJ2-3	NA	CASTYRRGADTQYF
17	TRBV19	TRBJ2-2	NA	CATKPQKGTGDTGELFF
14	TRBV6-2/TRBV6-3	TRBJ2-1	NA	CASSPSGSGYEQFF
16	TRBV19	TRBJ2-7	NA	CASSFRGGPFSYEQYF
13	TRBV7-2	TRBJ2-7	NA	CASSVRGTYEQYF
15	TRBV19	TRBJ2-2	NA	CATKAVAQNTGELFF
14	TRBV5-4	TRBJ2-7	few	CASSWTGGIYEQYF
15	TRBV4-1	TRBJ1-5	NA	CASSRPSDNNQPQHF
14	TRBV2	TRBJ2-7	NA	CASSERGRVYEQYF
14	TRBV23-1	TRBJ2-7	NA	CASSQPGKGVEQYF
15	TRBV28	TRBJ1-1	NA	CASSLLRGHRALGAF
15	TRBV7-8	TRBJ2-7	NA	CASSWSGTSSYEQYF
19	TRBV28	TRBJ2-1	NA	CASNALRTSGRPSYNEQFF